The TCR beta chain described here comes from a study of a mutant IDH1 vaccine in newly diagnosed glioma. This table comes from immunoSEQ multiplex PCR, and its TCRdb copy is limited to in-frame clones, with some not included. Altogether tens of thousands of clones are present, 91% being singletons, with the ten largest covering more than 0.5%. The time point was: week 5, during vaccination. What each vaccine dose contained was 300 ug of mutant IDH1 20-mer peptide, accompanied by topical imiquimod. To note about this clone: Its antigen is undetermined.

V was cut by 0 bases and J by 0 bases, with 10 bases left in between. CDR3 length equals 15 residues. Per the germline V gene, CDR1 is SGHRS and CDR2 is YFSETQ. The receptor comes from a woman in her fifties or sixties with glioma. The sample in question was PBMCs, obtained from a glioma patient whose treatment included an IDH1 peptide vaccine. The chain joins TRBV5-1 to TRBJ2-7; possibly TRBD2 for D (6 bases). For the CDR3, the DNA is TGCGCCAGCAGCTTGGGCGCTAGCGTCTCCTACGAGCAGTACTTC. Protein sequence: CASSLGASVSYEQYF.